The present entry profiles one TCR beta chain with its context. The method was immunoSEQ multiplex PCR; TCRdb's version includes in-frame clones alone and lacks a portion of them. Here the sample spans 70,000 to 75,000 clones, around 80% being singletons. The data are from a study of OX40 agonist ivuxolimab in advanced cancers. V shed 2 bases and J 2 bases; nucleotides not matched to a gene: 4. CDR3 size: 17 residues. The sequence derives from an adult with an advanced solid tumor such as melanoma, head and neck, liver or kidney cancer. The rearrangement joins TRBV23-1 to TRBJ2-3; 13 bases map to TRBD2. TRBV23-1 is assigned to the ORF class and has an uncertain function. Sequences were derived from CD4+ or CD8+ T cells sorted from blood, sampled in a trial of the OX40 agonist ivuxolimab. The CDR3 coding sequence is TGCGCCAGCAGTCAAATGGGACTAGCGGGACCCACAGATACGCAGTATTTT. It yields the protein CASSQMGLAGPTDTQYF.